At least ten counts were recorded for the clone carrying this T cell receptor beta chain. Its specificity is not known. Germline V gene data show CDR1 as SGHVS and CDR2 as FQNEAQ. V lost 1 base and J lost 1, with 15 bases in between. The CDR3 covers 17 residues. Documented time point: patch test 3, about 24 weeks after DPC sensitization. Indicated treatment: therapeutic diphenylcyclopropenone sensitization with weekly scalp DPC. Each donor was an alopecia patient between 18 and 70 years of age who qualified for DPC. This sample is drawn from a study of human T cells and chemical hapten exposure. Whole-study context: Weekly administration of diphenylcyclopropenone to the scalp of patients continued throughout the roughly 23-week study.

Notes on the study in general: Positive correlation was observed between PT1 expanded TCR counts and patch test score.

Original data processing: Ranging from about 23,224 to 750,000, TCR counts per sample had a median value of 95,638. TCRdb re-derived calls from the RACE reads in MiXCR, one entry per CDR3 protein. The V and J calls were determined by TCRdb, not by the authors. The repertoire has 50,000 or so distinct CDR3 sequences, roughly 10% of them found once; the top ten carry approximately 16%. The genes are TRBV7-8 and TRBJ2-3; a weak D match, TRBD2 (5 bases). The sample here was whole blood, taken in connection with sensitization to the hapten diphenylcyclopropenone (DPC). This clonotype originated in a woman in her forties with alopecia areata. Some clones in this sample may be carry-over from other donors' samples. The CDR3 DNA reads as TGTGCCAGCAGCTTAGGACCCACGGCGCGGGGCACAGATACGCAGTATTTT. Its protein is CASSLGPTARGTDTQYF.